These T cell receptor beta chains were read from a single sample in a study of shared clonotypes between healthy human individuals. The protocol was immunoSEQ multiplex PCR, while the TCRdb copy is restricted to in-frame clones and leaves out a portion. Here the sample spans roughly 2,500,000 clones, 80% to 95% being singletons. Sequenced: naive CD4+ T cells from PBMCs. Receptors were obtained from a man between 18 and 35 years old in good health. Some clones in this sample may be carry-over from other donors' samples. Both conserved end residues are trimmed from each CDR3. The order of the fields is V gene, J gene, D gene, CDR3 length, CDR3 protein. D genes are given only for firm matches.

v_gene: TRBV5-4
j_gene: TRBJ2-3
d_gene: -
len: 10
CDR3aa: ASGRSTDTQY

v_gene: TRBV7-3
j_gene: TRBJ2-7
d_gene: -
len: 13
CDR3aa: ASSLLPAGPIEQY

v_gene: TRBV14
j_gene: TRBJ2-5
d_gene: TRBD2
len: 13
CDR3aa: ASSQELGRGETQY

v_gene: TRBV7-8
j_gene: TRBJ2-2
d_gene: -
len: 13
CDR3aa: ASSRLTENTGELF

v_gene: TRBV5-6
j_gene: TRBJ2-3
d_gene: -
len: 13
CDR3aa: ASSPRRTSTDTQY

v_gene: TRBV7-2
j_gene: TRBJ1-4
d_gene: -
len: 11
CDR3aa: ASSFRDEKKLF

v_gene: TRBV6-5
j_gene: TRBJ1-5
d_gene: -
len: 13
CDR3aa: ASSSRSDSNQPQH

v_gene: TRBV6-5
j_gene: TRBJ2-7
d_gene: -
len: 12
CDR3aa: ASSYSPESYEQY

v_gene: TRBV10-3
j_gene: TRBJ1-4
d_gene: TRBD1
len: 13
CDR3aa: AIRPGQGTNEKLF

v_gene: TRBV10-3
j_gene: TRBJ2-2
d_gene: -
len: 12
CDR3aa: AITETTNTGELF

v_gene: TRBV2
j_gene: TRBJ2-4
d_gene: -
len: 14
CDR3aa: ASSVGAGRAKNIQY

v_gene: TRBV12-5
j_gene: TRBJ2-1
d_gene: -
len: 10
CDR3aa: ASGGIGDEQF

v_gene: TRBV4-1
j_gene: TRBJ1-5
d_gene: -
len: 17
CDR3aa: ASSQGGQGPPPYNQPQH

v_gene: TRBV5-4
j_gene: TRBJ2-7
d_gene: TRBD2
len: 13
CDR3aa: ASATLADSHYEQY

v_gene: TRBV15
j_gene: TRBJ1-2
d_gene: -
len: 12
CDR3aa: ATSSSTGGYGYT

v_gene: TRBV6-5
j_gene: TRBJ2-2
d_gene: -
len: 9
CDR3aa: ASSTAGELF

v_gene: TRBV25-1
j_gene: TRBJ2-3
d_gene: TRBD1
len: 14
CDR3aa: ASSVGTGGPTDTQY

v_gene: TRBV9
j_gene: TRBJ2-2
d_gene: TRBD2
len: 12
CDR3aa: ASSEGGRSGELF

v_gene: TRBV18
j_gene: TRBJ2-3
d_gene: -
len: 11
CDR3aa: ASSIASTDTQY

v_gene: TRBV28
j_gene: TRBJ2-7
d_gene: -
len: 11
CDR3aa: ASTWGRDPEQY

v_gene: TRBV4-1
j_gene: TRBJ2-5
d_gene: -
len: 13
CDR3aa: ASSLGSVPKETQY

v_gene: TRBV9
j_gene: TRBJ2-3
d_gene: -
len: 12
CDR3aa: ASSVFGSTDTQY

v_gene: TRBV30
j_gene: TRBJ1-6
d_gene: TRBD1
len: 13
CDR3aa: AWSSAGTVNSPLH

v_gene: TRBV14
j_gene: TRBJ2-1
d_gene: TRBD1
len: 12
CDR3aa: ASSQWTGAPNQF

v_gene: TRBV7-9
j_gene: TRBJ2-4
d_gene: TRBD2
len: 12
CDR3aa: ASSLGREVGIQY

v_gene: TRBV6-5
j_gene: TRBJ2-1
d_gene: -
len: 10
CDR3aa: ATSPEVNEQF

v_gene: TRBV27
j_gene: TRBJ1-2
d_gene: -
len: 13
CDR3aa: ASSLGLGNNYGYT

v_gene: TRBV9
j_gene: TRBJ2-3
d_gene: TRBD2
len: 14
CDR3aa: ASSVGASGSTDTQY

v_gene: TRBV6-5
j_gene: TRBJ2-1
d_gene: -
len: 13
CDR3aa: ASSPVVVGYNEQF

v_gene: TRBV7-2
j_gene: TRBJ2-7
d_gene: TRBD2
len: 13
CDR3aa: ASSRLAGGPYEQY

v_gene: TRBV6-6
j_gene: TRBJ2-3
d_gene: -
len: 13
CDR3aa: ASNNLASFADTQY

v_gene: TRBV7-9
j_gene: TRBJ2-7
d_gene: -
len: 13
CDR3aa: ASSVADGSSYEQY

v_gene: TRBV29-1
j_gene: TRBJ1-3
d_gene: -
len: 12
CDR3aa: SVVDGRSGNTIY

v_gene: TRBV5-1
j_gene: TRBJ2-3
d_gene: TRBD2
len: 13
CDR3aa: ASSHGTSGTDTQY

v_gene: TRBV5-1
j_gene: TRBJ1-1
d_gene: -
len: 12
CDR3aa: ASSPDGNQAEAF

v_gene: TRBV5-1
j_gene: TRBJ1-4
d_gene: -
len: 12
CDR3aa: ASSSGRPNEKLF

v_gene: TRBV9
j_gene: TRBJ2-3
d_gene: -
len: 12
CDR3aa: ASSVTQITDTQY

v_gene: TRBV4-2
j_gene: TRBJ1-5
d_gene: TRBD1
len: 17
CDR3aa: ASSQDLRQGLYSNQPQH

v_gene: TRBV7-8
j_gene: TRBJ2-3
d_gene: TRBD1
len: 14
CDR3aa: ASSYTGQGATDTQY

v_gene: TRBV29-1
j_gene: TRBJ1-1
d_gene: -
len: 12
CDR3aa: SVKGRYMNTEAF

v_gene: TRBV7-6
j_gene: TRBJ1-5
d_gene: -
len: 12
CDR3aa: ASSVDSSNQPQH

v_gene: TRBV5-4
j_gene: TRBJ2-5
d_gene: -
len: 14
CDR3aa: ASYSSTQSVGETQY

v_gene: TRBV5-1
j_gene: TRBJ2-6
d_gene: -
len: 16
CDR3aa: ASSDRDFLSSGANVLT

v_gene: TRBV7-2
j_gene: TRBJ1-5
d_gene: -
len: 12
CDR3aa: ASSFRGGNQPQH

v_gene: TRBV18
j_gene: TRBJ1-3
d_gene: -
len: 13
CDR3aa: ASSPPTDSGNTIY

v_gene: TRBV27
j_gene: TRBJ2-7
d_gene: -
len: 14
CDR3aa: ASSPPGWRVGYEQY

v_gene: TRBV27
j_gene: TRBJ1-2
d_gene: -
len: 12
CDR3aa: ASSLRTSNYGYT

v_gene: TRBV15
j_gene: TRBJ1-5
d_gene: -
len: 12
CDR3aa: ATSRDPVAQPQH

v_gene: TRBV6-1
j_gene: TRBJ2-7
d_gene: -
len: 15
CDR3aa: ASSEDVWQPISYEQY

v_gene: TRBV19
j_gene: TRBJ2-7
d_gene: TRBD1
len: 13
CDR3aa: ASSIRGQGDYEQY

v_gene: TRBV18
j_gene: TRBJ2-7
d_gene: TRBD1
len: 12
CDR3aa: ASSPRTGGSEQY

v_gene: TRBV6-1
j_gene: TRBJ2-3
d_gene: -
len: 11
CDR3aa: ASSEVRLDTQY

v_gene: TRBV4-1
j_gene: TRBJ2-2
d_gene: -
len: 13
CDR3aa: ASSQERGNPGELF

v_gene: TRBV5-1
j_gene: TRBJ2-1
d_gene: TRBD2
len: 19
CDR3aa: ASSLVRRASGNLLSYNEQF

v_gene: TRBV7-5
j_gene: TRBJ2-7
d_gene: -
len: 11
CDR3aa: ASSGSLGYEQY

v_gene: TRBV4-2
j_gene: TRBJ2-7
d_gene: TRBD2
len: 13
CDR3aa: ASSRGLAGDYEQY

v_gene: TRBV7-2
j_gene: TRBJ2-1
d_gene: -
len: 15
CDR3aa: ASSSTKRGSSYNEQF